The clone carrying this T cell receptor (beta chain) was recorded at least ten times. Between the trimmed V and J ends, which lost 4 bases and 7 bases, there was a span of 14 bases. The CDR3 is 14 residues long. Per germline, CDR1 SEHNR and CDR2 FQNEAQ (reference sequence). This specimen belongs to a study of T cells in Graves' hyperthyroidism and ophthalmopathy. TCR beta CDR3 regions were amplified from RNA transcripts. HTBI primers were the set used in a first-round RT-PCR of the TCR CDR3. TCRdb independently ran MiXCR on the multiplex PCR reads; one entry per CDR3 protein. The table has approximately 500,000 distinct CDR3 sequences, roughly 50% seen once.

V gene TRBV7-9 combines with J gene TRBJ1-5; D call uncertain. This TCR was sampled from a young woman with Graves' hyperthyroidism. The material sequenced was peripheral blood or thyroid tissue (not recorded which). The chain's CDR3 is CASSSVTPPQPQHF. Written as DNA, the CDR3 is TGTGCCAGCAGCTCCGTAACACCGCCCCAGCCCCAGCATTTT.